Sequencing of this T cell receptor beta chain was carried out in a study of OX40 agonist ivuxolimab in advanced cancers. About the study: Partial responses were observed in three patients, of whom one had hepatocellular carcinoma and two had cutaneous melanoma.

The data were produced by immunoSEQ multiplex PCR, yet TCRdb's version contains in-frame clones alone and is incomplete. The sample holds about 13,000 clones, around 83% seen once. Germline V CDR1 and CDR2: LGHNT, FRNRAP. Losses at the gene ends were 5 bases for V and 7 bases for J; bases not matched to a gene: 5. This CDR3 region has 12 residues. Worth noting for this clone: The target antigen is unknown.

General study results and limits: Partial responders receiving 0.1-3.0 mg/kg showed among the lowest clonal expansion.

Material: CD4+ or CD8+ T cells sorted from blood, obtained in a trial of the OX40 agonist ivuxolimab. This chain joins TRBV12-5 and TRBJ2-7, with 7 nucleotides matching TRBD1. The TCR sequence derives from an adult with an advanced solid tumor such as melanoma, head and neck, liver or kidney cancer. The DNA for the CDR3 is TGTGCTAGTGGTCTCGGGACAGCAGAGCAGTACTTC. Protein product: CASGLGTAEQYF.